This note documents a single T cell receptor (beta chain) sequence. Its antigen remains unidentified. The sample is drawn from a study of OX40 agonist ivuxolimab in advanced cancers. Overall study: It was ivuxolimab, an agonistic anti-OX40 (CD134) antibody, that patients were treated with. Partial responses occurred in Three dose-escalation patients, one with hepatocellular carcinoma and two with cutaneous melanoma.

Study-level points and caveats: Partial responders at 0.1-3.0 mg/kg showed near-lowest clonal expansion. The authors also found low normalized T-cell clonal expansion in some nonresponders.

The CDR3 runs to 16 residues. Germline loops: CDR1 SGHVS, CDR2 FQNEAQ. The ends lost 4 bases at V and 3 bases at J; junction bases unmatched: 5. Here immunoSEQ multiplex PCR was the method, and the copy in TCRdb shows in-frame clones only, minus some. Of tens of thousands of clones in the sample, around 84% were seen once. This sample comprised CD4+ or CD8+ T cells sorted from blood, obtained in a trial of the OX40 agonist ivuxolimab. This chain uses TRBV7-8 with TRBJ2-2; the match to TRBD1 covers 10 bases. This sequence originates from an adult with an advanced solid tumor such as melanoma, head and neck, liver or kidney cancer. The CDR3 DNA is TGTGCCAGCAGCTCTCCGGGACAGGGGTACACCGGGGAGCTGTTTTTT. It encodes CASSSPGQGYTGELFF.